This T cell receptor (beta chain) was captured by sequencing in a study of glioma-infiltrating T cells. Germline CDR1 LNHDA, CDR2 SQIVND (reference sequence). V lost 4 bases and J 3 bases, leaving 13 bases between the germline ends. The CDR3 extends over 14 amino acids. Using RNA template, CDR3s of TCR alpha and beta were amplified with iRepertoire arm-PCR. TCRdb re-analysed the multiplex PCR reads in MiXCR, keeping a single row per CDR3 protein. The sample has about 130,000 distinct CDR3 sequences; approximately 25% are singletons. The genes are TRBV19 and TRBJ2-7; the D is unclear. The TCR originated in a human donor with low-grade glioma or glioblastoma, undergoing nonglioma brain surgery, or in good health (not recorded which). The sample taken for sequencing was glioma tissue, nonneoplastic brain tissue, or PBMCs (not recorded which). The CDR3 reads CASSTRLNYYEQYF. The CDR3 DNA reads as TGTGCCAGTAGTACCCGACTGAATTACTACGAGCAGTACTTC.